The present T cell receptor (beta chain) was sequenced within a study of blood T cell repertoires in COVID-19. Study at large: COVID-19 samples from acute and convalescent phases originated in the United States, Italy and Spain.

Libraries were prepared by immunoSEQ multiplex PCR; TCRdb keeps only in-frame clonotypes and omits some of them. Of about 280,000 clones detected, 90% appear once; the ten largest clones hold about 1.8%. This clone was detected a few times. The sequenced sample consisted of PBMCs or T cells enriched from blood (not recorded which). The receptor comes from a woman under 30 with acute COVID-19.

CDR3 nucleotides: TGTGCCAGCAGCTTAGATCAAAATTCACCCCTCCACTTT. This gives the protein CASSLDQNSPLHF. The chain has TRBV11-3 and TRBJ1-6; D gene unclear. V lost 0 bases to trimming and J lost 7 bases, with 4 bases between them. The CDR3 sequence is 13 residues long. Germline-derived CDR1 and CDR2 are SGHNT and YENEEA. Supplemented by reference TRBV11-3 and TRBJ1-6, the full variable domain reads EAGVVQSPRYKIIEKKQPVAFWCNPISGHNTLYWYLQNLGQGPELLIRYENEEAVDDSQLPKDRFSAERLKGVDSTLKIQPAELGDSAVYLCASSLDQNSPLHFGNGTRLTVT.